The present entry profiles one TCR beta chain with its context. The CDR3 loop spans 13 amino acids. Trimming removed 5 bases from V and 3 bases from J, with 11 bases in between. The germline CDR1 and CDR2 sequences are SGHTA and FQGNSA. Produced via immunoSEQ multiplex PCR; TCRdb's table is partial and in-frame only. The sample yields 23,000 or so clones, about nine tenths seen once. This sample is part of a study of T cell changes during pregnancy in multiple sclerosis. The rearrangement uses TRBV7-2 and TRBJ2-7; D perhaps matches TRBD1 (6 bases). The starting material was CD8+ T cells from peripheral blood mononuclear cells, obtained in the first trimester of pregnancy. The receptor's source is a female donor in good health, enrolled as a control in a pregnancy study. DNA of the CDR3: TGTGCCAGCAGCCGGGACACATACTACGAGCAGTACTTC. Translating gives CASSRDTYYEQYF.